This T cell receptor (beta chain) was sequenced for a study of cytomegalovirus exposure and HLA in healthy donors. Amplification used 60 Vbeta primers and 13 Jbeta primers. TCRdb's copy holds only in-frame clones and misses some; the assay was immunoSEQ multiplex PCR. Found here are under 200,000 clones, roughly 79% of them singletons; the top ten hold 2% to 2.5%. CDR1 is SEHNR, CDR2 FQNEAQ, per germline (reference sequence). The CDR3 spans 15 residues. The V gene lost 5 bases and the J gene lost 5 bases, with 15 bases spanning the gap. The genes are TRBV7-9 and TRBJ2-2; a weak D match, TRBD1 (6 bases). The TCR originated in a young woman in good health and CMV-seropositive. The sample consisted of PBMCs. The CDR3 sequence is CASSHPDRVTGELFF. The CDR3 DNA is TGTGCCAGCAGCCACCCGGACAGAGTGACCGGGGAGCTGTTTTTT.